This TCR beta chain derives from a study of blood T cell repertoires in COVID-19. Original processing notes: Counts of nucleated cells, estimated from reference gene primer amplification, were obtained. Profiled with immunoSEQ multiplex PCR; TCRdb holds only in-frame clones, not every one. D and trimming come from the DNA, and the V and J calls and clone size come from that table. Of about 200,000 clones listed, about four fifths are singletons. This CDR3 region has 13 residues. Germline V gene sequence: CDR1 SGDLS, CDR2 YYNGEE. J was trimmed by 8 bases and V by 2 bases; bases with no gene match: 4. The TCR was taken from an older woman with active or convalescent COVID-19. What was sequenced was peripheral blood. This chain joins TRBV9 and TRBJ1-1; 9 nucleotides agree with TRBD1. In nucleotides, the CDR3 is TGTGCCAGCAGCGTGGGACAGGGCCTGGAAGCTTTCTTT. Its protein is CASSVGQGLEAFF.